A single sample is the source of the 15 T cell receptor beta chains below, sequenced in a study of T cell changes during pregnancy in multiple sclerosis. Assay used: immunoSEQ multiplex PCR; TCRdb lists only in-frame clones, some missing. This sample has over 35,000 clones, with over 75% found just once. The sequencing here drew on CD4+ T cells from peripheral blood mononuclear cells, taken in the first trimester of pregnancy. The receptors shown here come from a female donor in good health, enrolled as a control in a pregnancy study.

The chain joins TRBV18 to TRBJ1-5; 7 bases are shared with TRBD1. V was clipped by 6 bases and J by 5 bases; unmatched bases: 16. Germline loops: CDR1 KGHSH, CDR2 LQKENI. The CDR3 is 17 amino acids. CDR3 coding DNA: TGTGCCAGCTCCCATTCTAGAGGACAGGATCAGGATCAGCCCCAGCATTTT. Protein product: CASSHSRGQDQDQPQHF.

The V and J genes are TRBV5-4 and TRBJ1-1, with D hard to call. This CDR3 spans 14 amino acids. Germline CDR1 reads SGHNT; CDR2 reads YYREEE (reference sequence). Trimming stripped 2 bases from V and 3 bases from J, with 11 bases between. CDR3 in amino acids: CASSFGRSDTEAFF. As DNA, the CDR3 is TGTGCCAGCAGCTTTGGCAGGTCGGACACTGAAGCTTTCTTT.

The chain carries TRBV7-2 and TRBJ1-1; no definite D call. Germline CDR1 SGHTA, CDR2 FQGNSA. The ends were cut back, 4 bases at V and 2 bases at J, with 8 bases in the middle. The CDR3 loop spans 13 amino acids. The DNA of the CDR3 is TGTGCCAGCAGCTGGGGAGGAAACACTGAAGCTTTCTTT. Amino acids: CASSWGGNTEAFF.

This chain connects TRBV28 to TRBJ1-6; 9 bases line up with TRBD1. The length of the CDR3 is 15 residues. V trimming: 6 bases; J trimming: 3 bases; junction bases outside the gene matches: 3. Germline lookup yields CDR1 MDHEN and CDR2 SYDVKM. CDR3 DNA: TGTGCCAGCAGGGGGACAGGGATCTATAATTCACCCCTCCACTTT. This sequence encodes CASRGTGIYNSPLHF.

In DNA, the CDR3 is TGTGCCAGCAGCAGGACACTCCAAGAGACCCAGTACTTC. Its protein product is CASSRTLQETQYF. V gene TRBV27 combines with J gene TRBJ2-5, with D possibly matching TRBD1 (5 bases). Germline loops: CDR1 MNHEY, CDR2 SMNVEV (reference sequence). Deletions cut 6 bases from V and 1 base from J, with 9 bases between. The CDR3 spans 13 residues.

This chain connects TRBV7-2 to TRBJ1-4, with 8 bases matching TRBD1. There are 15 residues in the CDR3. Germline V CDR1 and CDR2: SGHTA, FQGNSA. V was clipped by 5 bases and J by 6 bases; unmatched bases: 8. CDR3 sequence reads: CASSARTGWDEKLFF. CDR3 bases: TGTGCCAGCAGCGCCCGGACAGGGTGGGATGAAAAACTGTTTTTT.

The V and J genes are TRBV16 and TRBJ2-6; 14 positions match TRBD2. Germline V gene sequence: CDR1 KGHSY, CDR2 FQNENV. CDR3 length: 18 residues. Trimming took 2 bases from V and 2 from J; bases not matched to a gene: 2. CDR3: CASSQGLAGGAGANVLTF. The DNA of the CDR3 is TGTGCCAGCAGCCAAGGACTAGCGGGGGGAGCTGGGGCCAACGTCCTGACTTTC.

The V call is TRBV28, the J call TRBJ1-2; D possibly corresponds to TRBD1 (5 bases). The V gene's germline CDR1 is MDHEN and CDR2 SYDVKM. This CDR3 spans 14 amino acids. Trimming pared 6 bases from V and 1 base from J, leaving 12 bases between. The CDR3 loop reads CASRQQGGNYGYTF. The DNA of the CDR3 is TGTGCCAGCAGGCAGCAGGGTGGTAACTATGGCTACACCTTC.

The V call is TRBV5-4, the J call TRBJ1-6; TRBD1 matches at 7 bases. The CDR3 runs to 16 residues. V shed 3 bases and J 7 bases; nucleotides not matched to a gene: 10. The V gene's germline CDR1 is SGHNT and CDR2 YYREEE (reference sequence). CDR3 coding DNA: TGTGCCAGCAGCTCAGACCGACAGGGTTTCAATTCACCCCTCCACTTT. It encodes CASSSDRQGFNSPLHF.

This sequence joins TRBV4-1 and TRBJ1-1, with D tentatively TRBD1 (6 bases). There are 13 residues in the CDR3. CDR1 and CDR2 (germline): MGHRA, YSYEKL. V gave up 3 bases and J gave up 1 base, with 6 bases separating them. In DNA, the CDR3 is TGCGCCAGCAGCCAGGGGGCGAACACTGAAGCTTTCTTT. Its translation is CASSQGANTEAFF.

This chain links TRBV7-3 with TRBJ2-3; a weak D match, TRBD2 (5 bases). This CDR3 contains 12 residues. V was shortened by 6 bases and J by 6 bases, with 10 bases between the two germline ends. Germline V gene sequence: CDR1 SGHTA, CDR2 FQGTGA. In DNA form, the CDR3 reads TGTGCCAGCAGTTACACGGGGGATACGCAGTATTTT. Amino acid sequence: CASSYTGDTQYF.

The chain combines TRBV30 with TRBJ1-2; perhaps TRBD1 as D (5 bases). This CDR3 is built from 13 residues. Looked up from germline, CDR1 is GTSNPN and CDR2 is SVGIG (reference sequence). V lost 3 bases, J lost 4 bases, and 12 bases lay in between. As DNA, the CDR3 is TGTGCCTGGAGGAGAAGGGGTCCCTATGGCTACACCTTC. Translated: CAWRRRGPYGYTF.

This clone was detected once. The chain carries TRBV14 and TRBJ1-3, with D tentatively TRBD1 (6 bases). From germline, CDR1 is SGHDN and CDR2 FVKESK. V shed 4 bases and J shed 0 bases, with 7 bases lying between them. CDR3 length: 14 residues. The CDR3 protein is CASSRQASGNTIYF. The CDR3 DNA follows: TGTGCCAGCAGCCGACAGGCCTCTGGAAACACCATATATTTT.

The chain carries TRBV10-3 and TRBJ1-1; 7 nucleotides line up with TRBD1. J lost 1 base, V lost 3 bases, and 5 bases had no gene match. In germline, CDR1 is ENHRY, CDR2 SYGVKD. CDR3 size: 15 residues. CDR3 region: CAISERQGGNTEAFF. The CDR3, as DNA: TGTGCCATCAGTGAAAGGCAGGGGGGGAACACTGAAGCTTTCTTT.

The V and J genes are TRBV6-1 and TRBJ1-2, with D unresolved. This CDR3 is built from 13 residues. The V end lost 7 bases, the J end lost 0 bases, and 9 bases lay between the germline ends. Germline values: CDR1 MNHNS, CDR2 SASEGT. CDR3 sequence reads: CASTPGANYGYTF. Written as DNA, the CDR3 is TGTGCCAGCACCCCCGGAGCTAACTATGGCTACACCTTC.